This T cell receptor (beta chain) was obtained from a study of a mutant IDH1 vaccine in newly diagnosed glioma. Study context: Patients received vaccination from 4-6 weeks after radiotherapy alone, or with temozolomide cycles. Earlier care involved radiotherapy, temozolomide, or both, and the majority received both.

Findings and caveats of the study: Vaccine-induced responses were seen in 93.3% of patients, spanning several MHC alleles. Changes in top peripheral clonotypes did not appear linked to pseudoprogression.

Comments on this clone: What it binds is unknown.

Described time point: week 23, last vaccination. With topical imiquimod, each dose of the vaccine consisted of 300 ug of mutant IDH1 20-mer peptide. Assay: immunoSEQ multiplex PCR; the TCRdb copy retains only in-frame clones and omits some. This repertoire shows approximately 81,000 clones, over 75% found once; its top ten account for around 2%. Sample: PBMCs, taken from a glioma patient whose treatment included an IDH1 peptide vaccine. This receptor was identified in a man aged 25-45 years with glioma. Some clones in this sample may be carry-over from other donors' samples.

CDR3 DNA: TGTGCCAGCAGCTTAAATAGAGTGGAGGGTGAATATGGCTACACCTTC. Amino acid sequence: CASSLNRVEGEYGYTF. The J gene is TRBJ1-2, the V gene TRBV7-9; D not resolved. CDR1 and CDR2 (germline): SEHNR, FQNEAQ (reference sequence). V was trimmed by 2 bases and J by 5 bases, leaving 18 bases between them. This CDR3 comprises 16 residues.